These T cell receptor beta chains were read from a single sample in a study of blood T cell repertoires in COVID-19. Repertoires were generated with immunoSEQ multiplex PCR, while TCRdb's copy carries only in-frame clones and drops some. The profile covers fewer than 40,000 clones, with 90% appearing a single time and roughly 13% taken by the ten largest. Sequenced: peripheral blood. Receptors originate from a human donor in a cohort sampled during active COVID-19. The CDR3 runs from the conserved cysteine through the conserved F or W. Each record gives: clone size, J gene, D gene, V gene, CDR3 DNA, CDR3 protein. The D gene is left open where the match is weak. Part of the rows lack a size; the others show once, few, many or a class for expanded clones.

NA | TRBJ2-5 | NA | TRBV29-1 | TGCAGCGTTGAACTCCGGGGTTATGAGACCCAGTACTTC | CSVELRGYETQYF
NA | TRBJ2-1 | NA | TRBV5-8 | TGTGCCAGCAGCTTGTTGCTAGGATACAATGAGCAGTTCTTC | CASSLLLGYNEQFF
NA | TRBJ1-3 | TRBD1 | TRBV7-2 | TGTGCCAGCAGCTTAGGCCCCAGGGGGAGTGGAAACACCATATATTTT | CASSLGPRGSGNTIYF
NA | TRBJ1-5 | NA | TRBV3-1/TRBV3-2 | TGTGCCAGCAGCCAAGGGAGTTTCCCGGGGCCCCAGCATTTT | CASSQGSFPGPQHF
NA | TRBJ2-7 | NA | TRBV4-2 | TGTGCCAGCAGCCAAGGGGGCGGTGGTATCTACGAGCAGTACTTC | CASSQGGGGIYEQYF
once | TRBJ2-7 | TRBD1 | TRBV24-1 | TGTGCCACCAGTGAAACCGGGACAGGGAACGAGCAGTACTTC | CATSETGTGNEQYF
NA | TRBJ2-7 | TRBD1 | TRBV15 | TGTGCCACCAGCAGAGCCCAAGGGACAGGGGGAAACGAGCAGTACTTC | CATSRAQGTGGNEQYF
NA | TRBJ2-1 | TRBD2 | TRBV6-2/TRBV6-3 | TGTGCCAGCAGTTATGGGACTAGCGGGAGCTCCTACAATGAGCAGTTCTTC | CASSYGTSGSSYNEQFF
NA | TRBJ2-5 | TRBD1 | TRBV29-1 | TGCAGCGTTCCCTACAGGGGAAACCAAGAGACCCAGTACTTC | CSVPYRGNQETQYF
once | TRBJ2-5 | TRBD1 | TRBV25-1 | TGTGCCAGCAGAGGGACAGGGTGGGAGACCCAGTACTTC | CASRGTGWETQYF
NA | TRBJ2-1 | NA | TRBV3-1/TRBV3-2 | TGTGCCAGCAGCCAAGGAGCGGGCGCCAAGTTCTTC | CASSQGAGAKFF
NA | TRBJ2-5 | TRBD2 | TRBV30 | TGTGCCGCGACTATAGCGGGAGCTATGGAGACCCAGTACTTC | CAATIAGAMETQYF
NA | TRBJ1-5 | NA | TRBV30 | TGTGCCTGGAGTGTAAGGTCAGGGGCTCAGCCCCAGCATTTT | CAWSVRSGAQPQHF
once | TRBJ1-1 | NA | TRBV11-3 | TGTGCCAGCAGCTTAACACAGAACACTGAAGCTTTCTTT | CASSLTQNTEAFF
once | TRBJ2-2 | TRBD2 | TRBV4-1 | TGCGCCAGCAGCTCCCGTGGTAGCGGGGCCAGCATTGTTGACACCGGGGAGCTGTTTTTT | CASSSRGSGASIVDTGELFF
NA | TRBJ2-7 | TRBD2 | TRBV6-2/TRBV6-3 | TGTGCCAGCAGTAGCGGGAGGGGCTACGAGCAGTACTTC | CASSSGRGYEQYF
NA | TRBJ2-2 | TRBD1 | TRBV19 | TGTGCCAGTAGTATAGATGTTGAGACAGGGGTCACCGGGGAGCTGTTTTTT | CASSIDVETGVTGELFF